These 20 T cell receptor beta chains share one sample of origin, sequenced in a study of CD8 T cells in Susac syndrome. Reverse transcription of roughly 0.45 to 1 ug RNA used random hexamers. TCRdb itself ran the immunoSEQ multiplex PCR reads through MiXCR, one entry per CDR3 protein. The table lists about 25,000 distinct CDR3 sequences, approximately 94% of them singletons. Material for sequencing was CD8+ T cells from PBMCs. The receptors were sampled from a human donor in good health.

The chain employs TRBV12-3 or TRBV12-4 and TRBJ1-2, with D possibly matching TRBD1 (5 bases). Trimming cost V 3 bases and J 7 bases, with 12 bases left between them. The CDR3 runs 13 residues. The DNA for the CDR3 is TGTGCCAGCAGTTTTCAGGGTTCGAGTGGCTACACCTTC. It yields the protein CASSFQGSSGYTF.

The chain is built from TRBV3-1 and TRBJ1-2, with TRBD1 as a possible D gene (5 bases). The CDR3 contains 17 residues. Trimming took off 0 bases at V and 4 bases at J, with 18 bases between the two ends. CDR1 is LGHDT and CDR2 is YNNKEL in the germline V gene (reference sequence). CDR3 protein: CASSQEVRDSGIYGYTF. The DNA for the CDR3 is TGTGCCAGCAGCCAAGAGGTCAGGGACTCGGGTATCTATGGCTACACCTTC.

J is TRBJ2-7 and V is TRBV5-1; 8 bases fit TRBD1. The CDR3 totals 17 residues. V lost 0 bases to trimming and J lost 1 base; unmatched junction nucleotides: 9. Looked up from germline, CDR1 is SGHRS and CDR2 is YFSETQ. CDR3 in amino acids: CASSLGTGQLKSYEQYF. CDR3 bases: TGCGCCAGCAGCTTGGGGACAGGGCAATTAAAATCCTACGAGCAGTACTTC.

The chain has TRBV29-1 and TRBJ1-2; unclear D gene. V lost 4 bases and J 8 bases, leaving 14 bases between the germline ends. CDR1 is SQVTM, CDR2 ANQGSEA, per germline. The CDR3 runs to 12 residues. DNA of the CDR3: TGCAGCGTTGCCGACGGCCGGTGGGGCTACACCTTC. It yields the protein CSVADGRWGYTF. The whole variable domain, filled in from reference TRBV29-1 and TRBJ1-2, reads SAVISQKPSRDICQRGTSLTIQCQVDSQVTMMFWYRQQPGQSLTLIATANQGSEATYESGFVIDKFPISRPNLTFSTLTVSNMSPEDSSIYLCSVADGRWGYTFGSGTRLTVV.

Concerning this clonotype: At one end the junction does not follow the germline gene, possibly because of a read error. The DNA for the CDR3 is TGTGCCAGCAGCTTGGCTAGCGGGGACTACAATGAGCGGTTCTTC. It is translated as CASSLASGDYNERFF. This chain uses TRBV5-5 with TRBJ2-1; 9 positions match TRBD2. CDR3 size: 15 residues. CDR1 is SGHKS and CDR2 is YYEKEE in the germline V gene (reference sequence).

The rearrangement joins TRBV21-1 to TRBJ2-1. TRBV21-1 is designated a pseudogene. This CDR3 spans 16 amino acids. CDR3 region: CASSKEGTLSYNEQFF. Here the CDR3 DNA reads TGTGCCAGCAGCAAAGAGGGAACTCTCTCCTACAATGAGCAGTTCTTC.

CDR3 in DNA: TGCGCCAGCAGCCCCTGGGCGGGGGAGACCCAGTACTTC. The encoded protein is CASSPWAGETQYF. The chain links TRBV4-3 to TRBJ2-5; possible D gene TRBD2, 6 bases. V shed 4 bases and J shed 5 bases, with 11 bases lying between them. Germline loops: CDR1 LGHNA, CDR2 YSLEER. CDR3 length: 13 residues.

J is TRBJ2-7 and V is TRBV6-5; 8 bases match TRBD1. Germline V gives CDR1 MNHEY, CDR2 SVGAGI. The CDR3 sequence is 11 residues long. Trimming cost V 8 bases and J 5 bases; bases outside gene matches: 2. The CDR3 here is CASGQGNEQYF. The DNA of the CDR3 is TGTGCCAGCGGACAGGGAAACGAGCAGTACTTC.

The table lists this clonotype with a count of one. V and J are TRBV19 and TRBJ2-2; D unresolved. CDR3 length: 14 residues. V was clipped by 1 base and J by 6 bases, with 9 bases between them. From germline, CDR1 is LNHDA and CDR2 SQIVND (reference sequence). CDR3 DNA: TGTGCCAGTAGTATAGGTCAGGTCGCCGGGGAGCTGTTTTTT. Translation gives CASSIGQVAGELFF.

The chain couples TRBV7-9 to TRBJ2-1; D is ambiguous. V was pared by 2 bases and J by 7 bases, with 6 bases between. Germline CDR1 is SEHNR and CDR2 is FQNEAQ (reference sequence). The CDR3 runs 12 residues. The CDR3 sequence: CASSLSGNEQFF. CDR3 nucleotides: TGTGCCAGCAGCTTATCCGGAAATGAGCAGTTCTTC.

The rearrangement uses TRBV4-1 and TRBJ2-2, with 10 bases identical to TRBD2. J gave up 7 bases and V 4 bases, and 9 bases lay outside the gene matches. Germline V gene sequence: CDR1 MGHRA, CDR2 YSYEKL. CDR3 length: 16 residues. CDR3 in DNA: TGCGCCAGCAGCCTGGGACTAGCGTTACGCGGCGGGGAGCTGTTTTTT. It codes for CASSLGLALRGGELFF.

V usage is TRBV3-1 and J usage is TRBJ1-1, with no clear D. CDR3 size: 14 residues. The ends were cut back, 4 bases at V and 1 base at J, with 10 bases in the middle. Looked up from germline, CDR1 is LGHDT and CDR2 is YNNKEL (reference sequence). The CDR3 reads CASSPRTENTEAFF. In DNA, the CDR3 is TGTGCCAGCAGCCCGCGGACGGAGAACACTGAAGCTTTCTTT.

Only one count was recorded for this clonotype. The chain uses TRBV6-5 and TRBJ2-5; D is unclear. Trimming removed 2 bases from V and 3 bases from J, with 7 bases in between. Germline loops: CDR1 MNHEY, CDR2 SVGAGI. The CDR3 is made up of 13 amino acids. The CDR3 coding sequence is TGTGCCAGCAGTTACGGAAAGAAAGAGACCCAGTACTTC. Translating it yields CASSYGKKETQYF.

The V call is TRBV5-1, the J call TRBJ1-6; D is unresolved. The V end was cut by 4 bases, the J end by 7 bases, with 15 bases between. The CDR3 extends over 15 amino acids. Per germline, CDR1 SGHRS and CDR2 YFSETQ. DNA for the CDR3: TGCGCCAGCAGCCCTGACGGGGTACGGAATTCACCCCTCCACTTT. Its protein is CASSPDGVRNSPLHF.

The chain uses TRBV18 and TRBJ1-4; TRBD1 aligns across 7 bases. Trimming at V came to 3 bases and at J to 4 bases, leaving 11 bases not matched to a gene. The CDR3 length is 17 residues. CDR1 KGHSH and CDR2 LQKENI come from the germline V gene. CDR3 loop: CASSPPTGNGDNEKLFF. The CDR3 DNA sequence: TGTGCCAGCTCACCCCCGACAGGGAACGGGGATAATGAAAAACTGTTTTTT. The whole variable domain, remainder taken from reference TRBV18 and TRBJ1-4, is NAGVMQNPRHLVRRRGQEARLRCSPMKGHSHVYWYRQLPEEGLKFMVYLQKENIIDESGMPKERFSAEFPKEGPSILRIQQVVRGDSAAYFCASSPPTGNGDNEKLFFGSGTQLSVL.

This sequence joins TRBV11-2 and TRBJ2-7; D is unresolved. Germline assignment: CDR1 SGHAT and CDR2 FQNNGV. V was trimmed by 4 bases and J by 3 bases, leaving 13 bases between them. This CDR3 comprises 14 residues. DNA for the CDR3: TGTGCCAGCAGCTCTCCGGTGGGGAACTACGAGCAGTACTTC. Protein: CASSSPVGNYEQYF.

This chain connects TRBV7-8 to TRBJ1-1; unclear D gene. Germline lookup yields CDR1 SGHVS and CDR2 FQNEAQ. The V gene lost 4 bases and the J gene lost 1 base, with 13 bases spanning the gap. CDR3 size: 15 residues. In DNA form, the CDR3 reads TGTGCCAGCAGCTATAGGACCGGTGGGAACACTGAAGCTTTCTTT. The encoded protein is CASSYRTGGNTEAFF.

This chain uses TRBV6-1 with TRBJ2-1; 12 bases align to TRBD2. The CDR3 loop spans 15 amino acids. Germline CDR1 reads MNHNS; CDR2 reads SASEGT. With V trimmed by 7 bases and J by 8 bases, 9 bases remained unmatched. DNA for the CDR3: TGTGCCAGCACCATACTAGCGGGGGGAGTCGATGAGCAGTTCTTC. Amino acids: CASTILAGGVDEQFF.

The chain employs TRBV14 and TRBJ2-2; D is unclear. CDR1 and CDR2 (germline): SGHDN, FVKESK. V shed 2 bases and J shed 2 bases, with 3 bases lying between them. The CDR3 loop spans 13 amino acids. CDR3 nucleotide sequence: TGTGCCAGCAGCCAACTTAACACCGGGGAGCTGTTTTTT. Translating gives CASSQLNTGELFF.

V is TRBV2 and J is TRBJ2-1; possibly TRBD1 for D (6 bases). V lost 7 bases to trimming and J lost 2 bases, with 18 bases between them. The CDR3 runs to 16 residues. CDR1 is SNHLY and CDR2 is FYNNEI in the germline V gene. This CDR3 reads CASTSEGDLPYNEQFF. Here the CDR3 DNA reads TGTGCCAGCACCTCAGAGGGGGACCTACCCTACAATGAGCAGTTCTTC.